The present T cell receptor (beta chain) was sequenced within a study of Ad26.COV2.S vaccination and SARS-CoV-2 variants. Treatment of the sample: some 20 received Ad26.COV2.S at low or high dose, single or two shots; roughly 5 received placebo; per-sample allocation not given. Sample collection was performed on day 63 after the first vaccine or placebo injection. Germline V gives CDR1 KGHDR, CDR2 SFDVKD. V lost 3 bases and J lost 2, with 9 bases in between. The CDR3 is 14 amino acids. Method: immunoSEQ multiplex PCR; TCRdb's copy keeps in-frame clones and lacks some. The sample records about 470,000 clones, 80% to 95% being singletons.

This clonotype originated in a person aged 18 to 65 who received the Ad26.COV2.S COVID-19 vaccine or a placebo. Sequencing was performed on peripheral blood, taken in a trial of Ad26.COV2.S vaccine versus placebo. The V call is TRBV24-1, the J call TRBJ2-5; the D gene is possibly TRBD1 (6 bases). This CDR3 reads CATSDPGQQETQYF. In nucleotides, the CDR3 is TGTGCCACCAGTGATCCCGGACAGCAAGAGACCCAGTACTTC.